Given below is one T cell receptor beta chain in context. This entry belongs to a study of sequential checkpoint blockade in melanoma. At the level of the study: Patients were randomized 1:1 to nivolumab-then-ipilimumab or ipilimumab-then-nivolumab first-line. Maintenance nivolumab came after either treatment sequence.

This sample's treatment: randomized to nivolumab then ipilimumab (arm A) or the reverse (arm B). Live CD3+CD8+ CD19− CD56− cells were sorted from PBMCs. The CDR3 has 19 amino acids. Germline V gene lookup returns CDR1 SGHTS and CDR2 YDEGEE. The V segment lost 3 bases and the J segment 8 bases; nucleotides outside the gene matches: 19. The method was immunoSEQ multiplex PCR; TCRdb's version includes in-frame clones alone and lacks a portion of them. The sample includes over 2,500 clones, roughly 55% seen only once; the top ten take about a fifth. V gene TRBV5-8 combines with J gene TRBJ2-1; 11 nucleotides match TRBD2. This specimen was CD8+ T cells sorted from blood (inferred from file names), taken from a patient given nivolumab and ipilimumab in sequence. This receptor was taken from a human donor with melanoma. CDR3 sequence (DNA): TGTGCCAGCAGCTCGACAGAGTATAGCGGGGGGGCCGAGTTCGATGAGCAGTTCTTC. This translates into CASSSTEYSGGAEFDEQFF.